This T cell receptor beta chain comes out of a study of blood T cell repertoires in COVID-19. Study-level background: The analysed material was cDNA or gDNA that came from T cells, B-cell-depleted T cells, or PBMCs.

The authors' processing: It was from reference gene primer amplification that nucleated cell counts were estimated. Produced via immunoSEQ multiplex PCR; TCRdb's table is partial and in-frame only. V and J calls and clone size are copied from that table; D and trimming were computed from the DNA. Found here are approximately 180,000 clones, over 75% of them singletons; the top ten hold over 7.5%. The V gene's germline CDR1 is SGHNT and CDR2 YENEEA. The CDR3 runs 17 residues. V lost 3 bases, J lost 0 bases, and 6 bases stayed unmatched. This clone was picked up one time. The rearrangement links TRBV11-3 to TRBJ2-3; TRBD1 matches at 10 bases. The source of this sequence is a woman over 75 with acute or convalescent COVID-19. The specimen sequenced was peripheral blood. The CDR3 nucleotides are TGTGCCAGCAGCTTGGGACAGGGGCCTCCGAGCACAGATACGCAGTATTTT. Translating it yields CASSLGQGPPSTDTQYF.